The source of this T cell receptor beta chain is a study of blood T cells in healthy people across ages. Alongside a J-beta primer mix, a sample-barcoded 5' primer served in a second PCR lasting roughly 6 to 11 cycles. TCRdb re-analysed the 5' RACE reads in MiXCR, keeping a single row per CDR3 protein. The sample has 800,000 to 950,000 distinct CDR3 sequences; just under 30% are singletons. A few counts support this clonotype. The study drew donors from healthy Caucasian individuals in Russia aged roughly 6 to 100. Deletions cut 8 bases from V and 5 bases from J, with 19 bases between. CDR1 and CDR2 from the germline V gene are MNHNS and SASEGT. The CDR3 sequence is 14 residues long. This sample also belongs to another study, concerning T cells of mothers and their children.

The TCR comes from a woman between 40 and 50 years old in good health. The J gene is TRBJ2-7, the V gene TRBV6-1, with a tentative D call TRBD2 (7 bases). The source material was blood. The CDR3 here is CASRRVGGRDEQYF. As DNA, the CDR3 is TGTGCCAGCCGGAGGGTCGGGGGGCGCGACGAGCAGTACTTC.